The 25 T cell receptor beta chains below were found in one sample sequenced in a study of brain T cells in children with intractable seizures. Measured with immunoSEQ multiplex PCR; TCRdb has only the in-frame clones, and not every one. The table records 300,000 to 400,000 clones, about 93% of them present only once. The time point is: blood from clinic visit 5 months post-surgery; TSC patient then seizure free. Sequences were derived from peripheral blood, sampled roughly 5 months after surgery. These receptors were collected from a boy under two years old with tuberous sclerosis and intractable seizures.

V usage is TRBV7-3 and J usage is TRBJ1-2; D remains ambiguous. The CDR3 length is 13 residues. CDR1 is SGHTA, CDR2 FQGTGA, per germline. Trimming shortened V by 2 bases and J by 8 bases, and 12 bases separated the two germline ends. CDR3 loop: CASSLVTGKGYTF. DNA of the CDR3: TGTGCCAGCAGCTTAGTCACGGGGAAGGGCTACACCTTC.

The chain uses TRBV7-9 and TRBJ1-1; D is uncertain. Germline V lookup: CDR1 SEHNR, CDR2 FQNEAQ (reference sequence). This CDR3 is built from 12 residues. V was clipped by 3 bases and J by 5 bases, with 7 bases between them. The CDR3 sequence: CASSFQRTEAFF. The DNA of the CDR3 is TGTGCCAGCAGCTTCCAAAGGACTGAAGCTTTCTTT. Full variable domain (remainder filled in from reference TRBV7-9 and TRBJ1-1): DTGVSQNPRHKITKRGQNVTFRCDPISEHNRLYWYRQTLGQGPEFLTYFQNEAQLEKSRLLSDRFSAERPKGSFSTLEIQRTEQGDSAMYLCASSFQRTEAFFGQGTRLTVV.

The chain couples TRBV19 to TRBJ1-5, with D possibly TRBD1 on 6 matching bases. There are 14 residues in the CDR3. The V end was cut by 1 base, the J end by 2 bases, with 6 bases between. Germline CDR1 and CDR2: LNHDA and SQIVND (reference sequence). In DNA, the CDR3 is TGTGCCAGTAGTATAGCAGGGGGCAATCAGCCCCAGCATTTT. It encodes CASSIAGGNQPQHF.

V gene TRBV20-1 combines with J gene TRBJ2-6; the D is unclear. The germline V gene encodes CDR1 DFQATT and CDR2 SNEGSKA (reference sequence). The germline V and J ends were trimmed by 3 bases and 0 bases, with 9 bases remaining between them. CDR3 size: 15 residues. The CDR3 DNA reads TGCAGTGCTAGTGCCCGCCGCTCTGGGGCCAACGTCCTGACTTTC. It translates to CSASARRSGANVLTF.

This clone was counted once. This chain uses TRBV27 with TRBJ1-4; D is undetermined. This CDR3 region has 15 residues. Germline assignment: CDR1 MNHEY and CDR2 SMNVEV (reference sequence). V lost 6 bases to trimming and J lost 0 bases, with 11 bases between them. This CDR3 reads CASRVRAATNEKLFF. The DNA for the CDR3 is TGTGCCAGCAGAGTGAGGGCTGCAACTAATGAAAAACTGTTTTTT.

The chain joins TRBV5-1 to TRBJ1-2, with D tentatively TRBD1 (6 bases). The V end was cut by 4 bases, the J end by 13 bases, with 23 bases between. This CDR3 spans 14 amino acids. Germline V gives CDR1 SGHRS, CDR2 YFSETQ. The CDR3 reads CASSLQGPGGPRTF. The CDR3 nucleotides are TGCGCCAGCAGCCTCCAGGGGCCCGGCGGGCCACGCACCTTC.

This CDR3 reads CASISDRSYEQYF. CDR3 bases: TGTGCCAGCATTTCGGACAGGTCCTACGAGCAGTACTTC. The chain is built from TRBV2 and TRBJ2-7, with TRBD1 matching 7 bases. V shed 7 bases, J shed 1 base, and the junction held 4 bases outside the gene matches. The V gene's germline CDR1 is SNHLY and CDR2 FYNNEI. This CDR3 comprises 13 residues.

The chain links TRBV11-3 to TRBJ2-2; D may correspond to TRBD1 or TRBD2 (5 bases each). The CDR3 extends over 13 amino acids. Trimming removed 5 bases at V and 7 bases at J, with 11 bases between. Germline assignment: CDR1 SGHNT and CDR2 YENEEA. In nucleotides, the CDR3 is TGTGCCAGCAGCCGGGGCCAGATCGGGGAGCTGTTTTTT. It yields the protein CASSRGQIGELFF.

This clone was observed a handful of times. The chain joins TRBV10-1 to TRBJ2-7, with a weak D call TRBD2 (6 bases). The V end was cut by 4 bases, the J end by 2 bases, with 9 bases between. This CDR3 spans 13 amino acids. CDR1 and CDR2 (germline): WNHNN, SYGVQD (reference sequence). The CDR3 protein is CASSVGGTYEQYF. The CDR3 DNA reads TGCGCCAGCAGTGTGGGGGGTACCTACGAGCAGTACTTC.

The V and J genes are TRBV7-2 and TRBJ2-7, with D maybe TRBD1 (6 bases). V lost 1 base and J lost 3, with 13 bases in between. This CDR3 spans 15 amino acids. Germline CDR1 and CDR2: SGHTA and FQGNSA. CDR3 region: CASSLGGQNFYEQYF. CDR3 bases: TGTGCCAGCAGCTTAGGTGGACAGAACTTCTACGAGCAGTACTTC.

The chain links TRBV6-1 to TRBJ1-1; D perhaps matches TRBD1 (6 bases). Trimming pared 3 bases from V and 3 bases from J, leaving 11 bases between. Germline CDR1 and CDR2: MNHNS and SASEGT. The CDR3 consists of 14 residues. The CDR3 loop reads CASSEQQGYTEAFF. The CDR3 DNA follows: TGTGCCAGCAGTGAGCAACAGGGCTACACTGAAGCTTTCTTT.

This clone showed up just once. The chain couples TRBV11-2 to TRBJ2-7; D tentatively reads TRBD1 or TRBD2 (6 bases each). The CDR3 totals 19 residues. V was clipped by 5 bases and J by 1 base, with 27 bases between them. The V gene's germline CDR1 is SGHAT and CDR2 FQNNGV. DNA of the CDR3: TGTGCCAGCAGCCCGACAATGGGGGGTGGGGGACACCTATCCTACGAGCAGTACTTC. Translating it yields CASSPTMGGGGHLSYEQYF.

The CDR3, as DNA: TGCGCCAGCAGCCCCAGGGGGTCCTATAATTCACCCCTCCACTTT. Translating it yields CASSPRGSYNSPLHF. V and J are TRBV4-1 and TRBJ1-6; 7 positions match TRBD1. The CDR3 spans 15 residues. From germline, CDR1 is MGHRA and CDR2 YSYEKL. Trimming took 4 bases from V and 1 from J; bases not matched to a gene: 1.

The rearrangement joins TRBV11-2 to TRBJ2-7, with D perhaps given as TRBD1 or TRBD2 (5 bases each). The CDR3 contains 15 residues. Germline CDR1 SGHAT, CDR2 FQNNGV. V was trimmed by 6 bases and J by 0 bases, leaving 15 bases between them. CDR3 in amino acids: CASRPLRGHSYEQYF. The CDR3 DNA is TGTGCCAGCAGACCATTGAGGGGCCACTCCTACGAGCAGTACTTC.

The gene calls are TRBV6-5 and TRBJ2-3, with D perhaps matching TRBD2 (6 bases). Trimming took off 7 bases at V and 2 bases at J, with 16 bases between the two ends. In germline, CDR1 is MNHEY, CDR2 SVGAGI. CDR3 length: 15 residues. In DNA form, the CDR3 reads TGTGCCAGCACCTGGCGGGGTACAGACACAGATACGCAGTATTTT. Translation: CASTWRGTDTDTQYF.

The chain's CDR3 is CAWSAGAYNEQFF. The CDR3 DNA is TGTGCCTGGAGTGCAGGGGCCTACAATGAGCAGTTCTTC. V is TRBV30 and J is TRBJ2-1, with a tentative D call TRBD1 (6 bases). V lost 1 base and J 2 bases, leaving 6 bases between the germline ends. The CDR3 consists of 13 residues. CDR1 GTSNPN and CDR2 SVGIG come from the germline V gene (reference sequence).

Turning to this clone: Other DNA sequences within the sample encode an identical CDR3. This chain joins TRBV19 and TRBJ2-7; D is ambiguous. Germline V gives CDR1 LNHDA, CDR2 SQIVND (reference sequence). CDR3 length: 13 residues. Trimming took 1 base from V and 0 from J, leaving 4 bases between them. The CDR3 loop is CASSIGSSYEQYF. CDR3 sequence (DNA): TGTGCCAGTAGTATAGGGAGCTCCTACGAGCAGTACTTC.

This chain uses TRBV10-3 with TRBJ2-3; D not resolved. Trimming removed 3 bases from V and 3 bases from J, with 4 bases in between. Germline V gene lookup returns CDR1 ENHRY and CDR2 SYGVKD. This CDR3 has 12 residues. The CDR3 loop is CAISDRTDTQYF. DNA for the CDR3: TGTGCCATCAGTGATCGGACAGATACGCAGTATTTT.

J is TRBJ2-7 and V is TRBV30; tentative D call: TRBD2 (5 bases). This CDR3 is 17 amino acids long. Germline V lookup: CDR1 GTSNPN, CDR2 SVGIG (reference sequence). Trimming took off 3 bases at V and 1 base at J, with 22 bases between the two ends. CDR3 sequence (DNA): TGTGCCTGGAGAATCCCGGGGTTGCAGCGCTCATCCTACGAGCAGTACTTC. It codes for CAWRIPGLQRSSYEQYF. Full variable domain (remainder filled in from reference TRBV30 and TRBJ2-7): SQTIHQWPATLVQPVGSPLSLECTVEGTSNPNLYWYRQAAGRGLQLLFYSVGIGQISSEVPQNLSASRPQDRQFILSSKKLLLSDSGFYLCAWRIPGLQRSSYEQYFGPGTRLTVT.

The chain employs TRBV6-6 and TRBJ2-7; possible D gene TRBD1, 6 bases. The germline gives CDR1 MNHNY, CDR2 SVGAGI (reference sequence). The V and J ends lost 2 bases and 2 bases respectively, with 16 bases between them. The CDR3 runs to 16 residues. The CDR3 here is CASSYGGGQTTYEQYF. Here the CDR3 DNA reads TGTGCCAGCAGTTACGGGGGCGGACAAACAACCTACGAGCAGTACTTC.

V and J are TRBV6-6 and TRBJ1-2; a possible D gene is TRBD1 (5 bases). V dropped 8 bases and J dropped 4 bases, with 14 bases sitting between them. The CDR3 is 13 residues long. Germline assignment: CDR1 MNHNY and CDR2 SVGAGI (reference sequence). The DNA for the CDR3 is TGTGCCAGCCAAGCAGGGACGAGCTATGGCTACACCTTC. The encoded protein is CASQAGTSYGYTF.

This clone was seen a single time. The chain uses TRBV11-2 and TRBJ2-2; TRBD1 agrees at 8 bases. The V and J ends lost 5 bases and 3 bases, in that order; junction bases with no gene match: 5. CDR1 is SGHAT and CDR2 is FQNNGV in the germline V gene. This CDR3 is built from 15 residues. CDR3 nucleotides: TGTGCCAGCAGCGATACAGGGGGACACACCGGGGAGCTGTTTTTT. Translation: CASSDTGGHTGELFF.

This clone was detected only once. The germline gene is not matched at one end of the junction; a read error may be the cause. V and J are TRBV25-1 and TRBJ2-7; 8 bases are shared with TRBD1. The germline V gene has CDR1 MGHDK and CDR2 SYGVNS. The CDR3 has 12 amino acids. CDR3 DNA: TGTGCCAGCGCCGAAACCGGGACAGGACCCGTTTTC. It is translated as CASAETGTGPVF.

This rearrangement joins TRBV5-6 to TRBJ2-3, with D perhaps being TRBD1 or TRBD2 (5 bases each). Trimming removed 0 bases from V and 2 bases from J, with 16 bases in between. Germline values: CDR1 SGHDT, CDR2 YYEEEE. This CDR3 spans 17 amino acids. The CDR3, as DNA: TGTGCCAGCAGCTTGGCCGGCACGGTGGGGGTCACAGATACGCAGTATTTT. It encodes CASSLAGTVGVTDTQYF.

This chain joins TRBV6-2 or TRBV6-3 and TRBJ2-7, with D maybe TRBD2 (5 bases). CDR1 is MNHEY and CDR2 is SVGEGT in the germline V gene. The CDR3 loop spans 17 amino acids. Trimming left V 5 bases short and J 0 bases short, with 20 bases between. The CDR3: CASSPTGVGASSYEQYF. The CDR3 nucleotides are TGTGCCAGCAGTCCCACCGGGGTCGGAGCGAGCTCCTACGAGCAGTACTTC.